This note documents a single T cell receptor (beta chain) sequence. A single base separates this from a much larger clone, so it may be a read error. The length of the CDR3 is 13 residues. Germline-derived CDR1 and CDR2 are SGHTA and FQGTGA. With 2 bases removed from V and 1 base from J, the gap between germline ends came to 2 bases. This entry comes from a study of blood T cell repertoires in COVID-19. Looking at the study overall: Italy, Spain and the United States were the sources of the convalescent and acute COVID-19 samples.

TCRdb's table, derived via immunoSEQ multiplex PCR, lists solely in-frame clones and lacks some. The profile shows over 250,000 clones, under 90% of them singletons. The TCR sequence derives from a woman aged 50 to 60 who had recovered from COVID-19. The sequenced material came from peripheral blood. The chain uses TRBV7-3 and TRBJ2-2; no reliable D call. The CDR3: CASSLLNTGELFF. Written as DNA, the CDR3 is TGTGCCAGCAGCTTACTGAACACCGGGGAGCTGTTTTTT.